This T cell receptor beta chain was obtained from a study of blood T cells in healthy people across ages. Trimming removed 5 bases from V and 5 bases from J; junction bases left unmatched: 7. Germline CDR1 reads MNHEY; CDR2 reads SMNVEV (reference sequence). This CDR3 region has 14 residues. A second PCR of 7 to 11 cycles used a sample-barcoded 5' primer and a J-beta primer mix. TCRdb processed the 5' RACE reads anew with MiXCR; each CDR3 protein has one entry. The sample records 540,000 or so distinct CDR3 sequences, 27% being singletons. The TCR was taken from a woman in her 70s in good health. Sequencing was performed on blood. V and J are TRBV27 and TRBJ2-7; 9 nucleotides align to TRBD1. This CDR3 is CASSRNGQGHEQYF. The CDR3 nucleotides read TGTGCCAGCAGTCGCAACGGACAGGGGCACGAGCAGTACTTC.